The sequence of this TCR beta chain was determined in a study of T-cell memory formation after mild COVID-19 (dated by TCRdb to about 2021). As for the study more broadly: Most TCR sequence clusters were specific to one of the two donors. In a couple of donors, T-cell clones that expanded and contracted after mild COVID-19 were tracked by sequencing TCRalpha and TCRbeta repertoires over time. Two young, previously healthy adult volunteers, one female and one male, were included in the cohort.

The study at large found these results: Whether the second-wave clones peaking on day 37 were SARS-CoV-2 specific was not confirmed. Contracting CD4+ clones were located mainly in the CM and EM memory subsets, whereas CD8+ clones were found to be enriched in EMRA. From day 15 to 85, contracting clones showed balanced CD4/CD8 phenotypes, whereas a second wave of clones that expanded from day 15 to 37 leaned towards CD4+. Some responding clones were found in pre-infection memory, which suggests that pre-existing cross-reactive memory T cells took part in the SARS-CoV-2 response. The study covered only two mild cases, and larger cohorts including severe cases with pre-infection samples were considered necessary.

Comments on this clonotype: Its antigen remains unidentified. No per-base quality is available; no much larger clone lies one base away.

PBMCs were isolated by Ficoll-Paque density gradient centrifugation. TCRdb lists the instrument as Illumina NovaSeq 6000. cDNA libraries for TCRalpha and TCRbeta were prepared by 5'RACE using constant-segment primers, with sample barcodes and unique molecular identifiers added. Trizol reagent was used to extract RNA from every sample. Library amplification was performed in two PCR steps, and a second sample barcode and Illumina TruSeq adapters were introduced in the second step. Sequencing of the libraries was done on an Illumina NovaSeq, producing 2 x 150 bp paired-end reads. The published analysis was carried out like this. The reads were demultiplexed and collapsed into UMI-guided consensus sequences using migec v1.2.7. Using mixcr v2.1.11, the UMI consensuses were aligned to TRA and TRB V and J templates and assembled into clonotypes. Expanded or contracted clonotypes were those called significant by both edgeR and NoisET, with noise models trained on biological replicates. For edgeR calls, a false discovery rate-adjusted p below 0.01 and a log2 fold-change threshold of 1 were applied. As an exploratory analysis of dynamics, max-normalized trajectories of the 1000 most abundant clonotypes were examined by PCA with hierarchical clustering. Each responding clone was given a CD4 or CD8 phenotype based on the CD4+ and CD8+ repertoires, which had been sequenced separately. TCRdb trimmed public reads at Q25 via fastp, called clones via MiXCR and kept in-frame beta chains. Rows matching on CDR3 protein sequence are summarized as one entry with the most common DNA and genes. The V and J calls reflect TCRdb's pipeline rather than the authors' work. The sample table holds 190,000 or so distinct CDR3 sequences, of which 20% to 25% were seen once. Clones ranked in the top ten supply about 23% of the sample.

The TCR was taken from an adult woman who had mild COVID-19 (a few samples of this study predate the infection). The sample titles of this study are shuffled in the database, so cell type and time point are left out; the donor was told from shared clones. The material sequenced was PBMCs or a T cell subset sorted from them (not recorded which).

In nucleotides, the sequence is TGCGCCAGCAGCCAATCAAGGGGGGGTGAGCAGTTCTTC. The encoded protein is CASSQSRGGEQFF. The rearrangement combines TRBV4-1 with TRBJ2-1; the D gene is perhaps TRBD2, from 7 matching bases. V is pared back by 2 bases and J by 9 bases, with 11 bases lying between the germline termini. CDR1 and CDR2 were assigned from the germline V gene as MGHRA and YSYEKL. Including the terminal cysteine and phenylalanine, the CDR3 comprises 13 residues. Only CDR3 DNA is held: 39 bases, read in frame from base 1.